This T cell receptor beta chain appears in the sequencing data of a study of long-term antiretroviral therapy in people with HIV. Details on this clone: What it binds is not known.

With 0 bases removed from V and 7 bases from J, the gap between germline ends came to 14 bases. The CDR3 spans 16 residues. CDR1 is SGDLS, CDR2 YYNGEE, per germline. Samples were assayed with immunoSEQ v3.0 at survey level. Method: immunoSEQ multiplex PCR; TCRdb's copy keeps in-frame clones and lacks some. The table records about 21,000 clones, around 77% of them present only once. Treatment for all HIV-infected participants took place in the United States. Study-level points and caveats: Repertoires looked antigen-experienced, with only a slight naive shift after ART. Pre-ART expanded TRB clones stayed dominant throughout, though often decreasing after ART. Although diversity increased after ART, it remained lower than in transplant donor controls.

The receptor was derived from a woman in her thirties or forties with HIV. The specimen comprised unsorted PBMCs, sampled about 1.8 years before starting antiretroviral therapy. The chain links TRBV9 to TRBJ1-6; perhaps TRBD1 as D (5 bases). The CDR3 loop reads CASSVGSGTANSPLHF. CDR3 DNA sequence: TGTGCCAGCAGCGTAGGTTCAGGGACCGCAAATTCACCCCTCCACTTT.